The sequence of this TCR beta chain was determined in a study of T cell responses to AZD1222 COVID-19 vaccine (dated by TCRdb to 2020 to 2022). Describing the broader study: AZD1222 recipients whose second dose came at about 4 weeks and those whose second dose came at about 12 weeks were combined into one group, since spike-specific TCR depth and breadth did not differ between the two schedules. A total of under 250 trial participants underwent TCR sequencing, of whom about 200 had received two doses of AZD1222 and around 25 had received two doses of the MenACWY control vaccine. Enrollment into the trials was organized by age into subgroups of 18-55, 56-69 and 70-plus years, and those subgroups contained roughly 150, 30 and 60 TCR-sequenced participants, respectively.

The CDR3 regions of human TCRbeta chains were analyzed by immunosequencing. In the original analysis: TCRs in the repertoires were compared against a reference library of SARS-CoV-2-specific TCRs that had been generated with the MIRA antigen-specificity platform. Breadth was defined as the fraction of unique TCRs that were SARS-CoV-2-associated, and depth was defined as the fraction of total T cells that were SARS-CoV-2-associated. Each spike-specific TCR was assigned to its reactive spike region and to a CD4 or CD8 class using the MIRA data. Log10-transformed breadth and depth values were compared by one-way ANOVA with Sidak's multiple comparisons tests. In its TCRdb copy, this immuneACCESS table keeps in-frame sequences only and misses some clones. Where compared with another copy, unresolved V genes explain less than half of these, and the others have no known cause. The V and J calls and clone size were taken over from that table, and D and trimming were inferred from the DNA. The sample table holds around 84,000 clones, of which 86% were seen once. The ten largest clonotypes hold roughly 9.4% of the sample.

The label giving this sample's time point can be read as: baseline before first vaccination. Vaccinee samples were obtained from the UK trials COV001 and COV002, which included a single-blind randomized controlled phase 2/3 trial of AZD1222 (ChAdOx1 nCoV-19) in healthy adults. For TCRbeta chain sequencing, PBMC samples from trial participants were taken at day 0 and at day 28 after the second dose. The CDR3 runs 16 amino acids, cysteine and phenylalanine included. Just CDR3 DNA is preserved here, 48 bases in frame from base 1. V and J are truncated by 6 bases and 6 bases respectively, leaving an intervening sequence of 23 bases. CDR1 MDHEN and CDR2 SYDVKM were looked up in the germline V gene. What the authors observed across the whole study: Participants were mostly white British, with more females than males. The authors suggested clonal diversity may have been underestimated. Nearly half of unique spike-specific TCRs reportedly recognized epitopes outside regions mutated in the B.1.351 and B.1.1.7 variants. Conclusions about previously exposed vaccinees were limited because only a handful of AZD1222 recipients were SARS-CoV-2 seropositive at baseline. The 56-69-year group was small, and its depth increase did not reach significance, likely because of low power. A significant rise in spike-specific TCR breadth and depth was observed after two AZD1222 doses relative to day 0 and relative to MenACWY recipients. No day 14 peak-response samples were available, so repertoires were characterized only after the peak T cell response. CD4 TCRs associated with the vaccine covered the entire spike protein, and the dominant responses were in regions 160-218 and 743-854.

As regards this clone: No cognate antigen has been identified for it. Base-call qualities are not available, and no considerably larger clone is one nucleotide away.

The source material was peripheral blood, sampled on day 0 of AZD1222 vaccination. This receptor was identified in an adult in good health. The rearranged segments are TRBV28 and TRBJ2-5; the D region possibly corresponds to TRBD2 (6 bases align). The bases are TGTGCCAGCAGCCAACAGGTGGCTAGCGAACGAAAGACCCAGTACTTC. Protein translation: CASSQQVASERKTQYF.